The rows below give T cell receptor beta chains drawn from one sample of a study of T cell responses to AZD1222 COVID-19 vaccine. Assay: immunoSEQ multiplex PCR; the TCRdb copy retains only in-frame clones and omits some. Among some 150,000 clones listed, about nine tenths were seen once. Sequences were derived from peripheral blood, sampled 28 days after the second AZD1222 dose. These TCRs come from an adult who received the AZD1222 COVID-19 vaccine. The CDR3 runs from the conserved cysteine through the conserved F or W. A D gene is named only where the DNA matches it firmly. Clone size is shown for a subset of rows, as once, few, many or a class of expanded clone.

clone_size	v_call	j_call	d_call	cdr3_aa	cdr3_nt
-	TRBV12-1	TRBJ2-7	-	CASSFDMGQDPYEQYF	TGTGCCAGCAGCTTTGATATGGGACAGGACCCTTACGAGCAGTACTTC
once	TRBV18	TRBJ1-1	-	CASRRDGEAFF	TGTGCCAGCCGACGGGACGGAGAAGCTTTCTTT
-	TRBV6-5	TRBJ2-1	-	CASSYSSENNEQFF	TGTGCCAGCAGTTACTCGTCGGAAAACAATGAGCAGTTCTTC
-	TRBV30	TRBJ1-1	TRBD1	CAWGTGGEAFF	TGTGCCTGGGGGACAGGGGGCGAAGCTTTCTTT
-	TRBV9	TRBJ2-7	-	CASSVGGGSEQYF	TGTGCCAGCAGCGTAGGCGGGGGCAGCGAGCAGTACTTC
-	TRBV28	TRBJ1-2	-	CASSLSGQNYGYTF	TGTGCCAGCAGTTTATCCGGACAGAACTATGGCTACACCTTC
-	TRBV11-2	TRBJ1-2	-	CASSSTPRGGDYGYTF	TGTGCCAGCAGCTCAACGCCCCGGGGGGGAGACTATGGCTACACCTTC
-	TRBV18	TRBJ1-6	-	CASSPEGTDNSPLHF	TGTGCCAGCTCACCAGAAGGTACAGATAATTCACCCCTCCACTTT
-	TRBV28	TRBJ1-5	-	CASSLGGESNQPQHF	TGTGCCAGCAGTTTAGGGGGCGAAAGCAATCAGCCCCAGCATTTT
-	TRBV4-2	TRBJ2-1	TRBD2	CASSQDSSLAGIYNEQFF	TGTGCCAGCAGCCAAGATTCATCCCTAGCGGGAATTTACAATGAGCAGTTCTTC
-	TRBV3-1/TRBV3-2	TRBJ2-7	TRBD2	CASSPSGSGREHEQYF	TGTGCCAGCAGCCCGTCCGGTAGCGGGAGGGAACACGAGCAGTACTTC
-	TRBV3-1/TRBV3-2	TRBJ2-5	TRBD2	CASSQGGGLETQYF	TGTGCCAGCAGCCAAGGGGGGGGGTTAGAGACCCAGTACTTC
few	TRBV7-9	TRBJ1-2	TRBD1	CASTRGQSPYGYTF	TGTGCCAGCACCCGGGGACAGAGTCCTTATGGCTACACCTTC
-	TRBV7-9	TRBJ1-5	-	CASSSGGLASSNQPQHF	TGTGCCAGCAGCTCGGGTGGTTTGGCTTCGAGCAATCAGCCCCAGCATTTT